Here is one T cell receptor beta chain with its context. What this receptor recognizes is not known. No much larger clone exists at a distance of one base, and base qualities are not known. The data belong to a study of T cell repertoires in cytomegalovirus infection (dated by TCRdb to the late 2010s). Some background on the complete study: Peptide stimulations targeted recently identified HLA-C-restricted CMV epitopes, whose presentation resists viral immunomodulation, together with well-studied HLA-B-restricted epitopes. Because public TCR beta signatures pointed to carriage of CMV infection together with the matching HLA type, the HLA type of each donor mattered for the analysis. The investigation overall reported the following: In both this cohort and an independent roughly 350-donor cohort, the cumulative frequency of public TCR beta family members distinguished carriers of CMV infection plus the relevant HLA type. The ex vivo response was dominated by HLA-C-restricted CMV-specific TCR beta clonotypes, which also provided the single most frequent clonotype in two of eight donors.

The junction shows trimming of 1 base on V and 2 bases on J, and the gene matches do not reach 2 bases of it. From the germline V gene (reference sequence), CDR1 is LNHDA and CDR2 is SQIVND. Spanning cysteine to phenylalanine, the CDR3 consists of 17 amino acids. CDR3 DNA is the only sequence kept; it has 51 bases, read in frame from the first base. Sequencing relied on an Illumina HiSeq 1500. In-frame beta chains were kept once TCRdb had trimmed the public reads at Q25 with fastp and called clones with MiXCR. Rows are unified per CDR3 protein, each entry keeping the most common DNA and genes. A total of about 740,000 distinct CDR3 sequences appear in this sample, around 30% of them only once. About 18% of the sample belongs to the ten largest clones. Per the publication, the treatment or condition label means: in vitro stimulation with specific CMV peptide epitopes to enrich CMV-specific T cells.

The TCR originated in a human donor in good health (CMV status not recorded). Some clones in this sample may be carry-over from other donors' samples. The sequence links TRBV19 to TRBJ2-3, with 14 bases aligning to TRBD2. The source was cultured PBMCs, collected from culture after CMV antigen stimulation. The DNA reads as follows: TGTGCCAGTAGTATAGTGGGACTAGCGGGGGACACAGATACGCAGTATTTT. The translation is CASSIVGLAGDTDTQYF.